These 14 T cell receptor beta chains were all obtained from the same sample, sequenced in a study of blood T cell repertoires in COVID-19 (dated by TCRdb to 2020 to 2021). The library was made by the immunoSEQ multiplex PCR assay. The table comes from immuneACCESS by way of TCRdb, which keeps in-frame sequences with V and J called. Part of the clones is missing from these tables; in studies checked, under half for an unresolved V gene and the rest for unknown reasons. For this sample there are about 130,000 clones; about 77% appear just once. The top ten clones comprise about a fifth of the sample. Sequencing was done on a sample of peripheral blood. All receptors come from a man at least 80 years old with acute or convalescent COVID-19.

The chain joins TRBV6-5 to TRBJ1-4; possibly TRBD1 for D (5 bases). The CDR3 contains 13 residues. V lost 6 bases to trimming and J lost 5 bases, with 10 bases between them. Germline values: CDR1 MNHEY, CDR2 SVGAGI. This CDR3 reads CASRGRANEKLFF. CDR3 nucleotides: TGTGCCAGCAGGGGCAGGGCGAATGAAAAACTGTTTTTT.

This clone was counted ten times or more. The chain uses TRBV27 and TRBJ2-7; D perhaps matches TRBD2 (5 bases). Germline V gives CDR1 MNHEY, CDR2 SMNVEV (reference sequence). The CDR3 totals 16 residues. V was cut by 2 bases and J by 3 bases, with 17 bases left in between. The CDR3 bases are TGTGCCAGCAGTTTACCCGCGAGGGCCCCACACTACGAGCAGTACTTC. Protein product: CASSLPARAPHYEQYF.

The table lists this clone with a count of one. This chain connects TRBV18 to TRBJ1-5; 7 bases line up with TRBD1. Germline-derived CDR1 and CDR2 are KGHSH and LQKENI. The CDR3 has 15 amino acids. V gave up 3 bases and J gave up 3 bases; unmatched junction bases: 5. In nucleotides, the CDR3 is TGTGCCAGCTCACCGGGACAGCTAAACAATCAGCCCCAGCATTTT. It is translated as CASSPGQLNNQPQHF.

The V and J genes are TRBV12-3 or TRBV12-4 and TRBJ2-3; D remains unclear. This CDR3 is built from 11 residues. V dropped 4 bases and J dropped 7 bases, with 6 bases sitting between them. DNA of the CDR3: TGTGCCAGCAGTTCCCTAAATACGCAGTATTTT. This codes for CASSSLNTQYF.

The chain employs TRBV6-5 and TRBJ1-5; possibly TRBD1 for D (6 bases). From germline, CDR1 is MNHEY and CDR2 SVGAGI. The V end was cut by 6 bases, the J end by 0 bases, with 9 bases between. The CDR3 length is 14 residues. CDR3 coding DNA: TGTGCCAGCAGGGACAGTACTAGCAATCAGCCCCAGCATTTT. It is translated as CASRDSTSNQPQHF.

The chain is built from TRBV14 and TRBJ2-7; possible D gene TRBD1, 5 bases. The germline V gene encodes CDR1 SGHDN and CDR2 FVKESK. The CDR3 covers 14 residues. Trimming stripped 1 base from V and 3 bases from J, with 10 bases between. CDR3 sequence reads: CASSQGKGIYEQYF. In DNA, the CDR3 is TGTGCCAGCAGCCAAGGAAAGGGGATCTACGAGCAGTACTTC. Combining the CDR3 with reference TRBV14 and TRBJ2-7 gives the whole variable domain EAGVTQFPSHSVIEKGQTVTLRCDPISGHDNLYWYRRVMGKEIKFLLHFVKESKQDESGMPNNRFLAERTGGTYSTLKVQPAELEDSGVYFCASSQGKGIYEQYFGPGTRLTVT.

Note on this clone: This sequence may be a read error, since a much larger clone differs from it by one base. This sequence joins TRBV5-4 and TRBJ1-1; 8 nucleotides match TRBD1. Germline CDR1 SGHNT, CDR2 YYREEE (reference sequence). CDR3 length equals 15 residues. V lost 4 bases, J lost 4 bases, and 9 bases stayed unmatched. The CDR3 sequence is CASSHGQGFGTEAFF. DNA of the CDR3: TGTGCCAGCAGCCATGGACAGGGCTTCGGCACTGAAGCTTTCTTT.

The gene calls are TRBV27 and TRBJ1-5; the match to TRBD1 covers 7 bases. This CDR3 has 13 amino acids. Germline loops: CDR1 MNHEY, CDR2 SMNVEV (reference sequence). V gave up 6 bases and J gave up 5 bases; unmatched junction bases: 4. CDR3 sequence: CASSNRGYQPQHF. The CDR3 DNA follows: TGTGCCAGCAGCAACAGGGGATATCAGCCCCAGCATTTT.

V gene TRBV5-6 combines with J gene TRBJ2-3; 8 bases align to TRBD1. The germline CDR1 and CDR2 sequences are SGHDT and YYEEEE. CDR3 size: 15 residues. The junction had 7 bases not matched to a gene; V was cut back by 4 bases and J by 3 bases. Here the CDR3 reads CASSPLDRETDTQYF. The CDR3 DNA sequence: TGTGCCAGCAGCCCGCTGGACAGGGAAACAGATACGCAGTATTTT.

The rearrangement uses TRBV28 and TRBJ1-2, with 7 nucleotides matching TRBD1. Trimming at V came to 4 bases and at J to 8 bases, leaving 13 bases not matched to a gene. CDR1 is MDHEN and CDR2 is SYDVKM in the germline V gene. This CDR3 has 15 amino acids. CDR3 loop: CASSSQGQTSAGYTF. The CDR3 DNA is TGTGCCAGCAGTTCGCAGGGACAGACAAGCGCAGGCTACACCTTC.

V and J are TRBV18 and TRBJ2-3; the match to TRBD1 covers 8 bases. With V trimmed by 3 bases and J by 4 bases, 12 bases remained unmatched. Germline values: CDR1 KGHSH, CDR2 LQKENI. The CDR3 loop spans 17 amino acids. CDR3 coding DNA: TGTGCCAGCTCACCCCGCCTGACAGGGGAAGGGGCAGATACGCAGTATTTT. Protein: CASSPRLTGEGADTQYF.

This sequence joins TRBV24-1 and TRBJ2-2; TRBD2 might be the D (7 bases). CDR3 length: 13 residues. The germline CDR1 and CDR2 sequences are KGHDR and SFDVKD. V was pared by 8 bases and J by 4 bases, with 10 bases between. CDR3 sequence reads: CATMGGGTGELFF. The CDR3 nucleotides are TGTGCCACCATGGGAGGGGGCACCGGGGAGCTGTTTTTT.

The rearrangement uses TRBV7-2 and TRBJ2-7; TRBD1 is a possible D gene (5 bases). Germline V gene data show CDR1 as SGHTA and CDR2 as FQGNSA. The V end was cut by 5 bases, the J end by 3 bases, with 14 bases between. This CDR3 is 14 amino acids long. The CDR3 bases are TGTGCCAGCAGCCCTCAAGACAGAATCTACGAGCAGTACTTC. This codes for CASSPQDRIYEQYF.

DNA of the CDR3: TGTGCCACCAGACAGGGCCCAGATACGCAGTATTTT. This encodes CATRQGPDTQYF. This chain links TRBV15 with TRBJ2-3; maybe TRBD1 (6 bases). This CDR3 has 12 residues. The V and J ends lost 6 bases and 4 bases respectively, with 8 bases between them. Germline CDR1 and CDR2: LNHNV and YYDKDF (reference sequence).